Below, 15 T cell receptor beta chains from the same sample are listed, as sequenced in a study of cytomegalovirus exposure and HLA in healthy donors (dated by TCRdb to about 2017). Libraries came from the immunoSEQ multiplex PCR assay. The multiplex PCR relied on a mix of 60 forward primers for TCR Vbeta segments and 13 reverse primers for TCR Jbeta segments. TCRdb took this table from immuneACCESS and kept in-frame rearrangements with V and J called. Such tables lack part of the clones; where checked against another copy, unresolved V genes explain under half of the gap, and the rest is unexplained. The sample contains more than 45,000 clones, 70% to 80% of them found a single time. The top ten constitute less than 3% of the sample. The sequenced sample was PBMCs. These receptors were obtained from a woman between 35 and 50 years old in good health and CMV-seropositive.

The chain combines TRBV7-2 with TRBJ2-3; no clear D. This CDR3 is 13 amino acids long. Germline values: CDR1 SGHTA, CDR2 FQGNSA. V dropped 5 bases and J dropped 6 bases, with 12 bases sitting between them. In DNA form, the CDR3 reads TGTGCCAGCAGCGAGACAACGTGGGATACGCAGTATTTT. It is translated as CASSETTWDTQYF.

The CDR3 is CASSVRGGINTGELFF. The CDR3 nucleotides read TGTGCCAGCAGCGTGCGGGGGGGAATTAACACCGGGGAGCTGTTTTTT. The chain uses TRBV9 and TRBJ2-2; 9 bases are shared with TRBD2. Germline loops: CDR1 SGDLS, CDR2 YYNGEE. The CDR3 extends over 16 amino acids. The V segment lost 2 bases and the J segment 2 bases; nucleotides outside the gene matches: 4. The full variable domain, completed using reference TRBV9 and TRBJ2-2, is DSGVTQTPKHLITATGQRVTLRCSPRSGDLSVYWYQQSLDQGLQFLIQYYNGEERAKGNILERFSAQQFPDLHSELNLSSLELGDSALYFCASSVRGGINTGELFFGEGSRLTVL.

The genes are TRBV4-3 and TRBJ2-7; D is perhaps TRBD2 (6 bases). V lost 4 bases, J lost 0 bases, and 13 bases lay in between. The CDR3 is made up of 15 amino acids. CDR1 LGHNA and CDR2 YSLEER come from the germline V gene. For the CDR3, the DNA is TGCGCCAGCAGCCGCGCCTCCGGGAGCTCCTACGAGCAGTACTTC. Its protein product is CASSRASGSSYEQYF.

The chain recombines TRBV28 with TRBJ2-5; 7 bases fit TRBD2. The germline V gene has CDR1 MDHEN and CDR2 SYDVKM. The CDR3 runs to 16 residues. Trimming at V came to 6 bases and at J to 11 bases, leaving 21 bases not matched to a gene. Here the CDR3 reads CASRPVRDPKREEQYF. Written as DNA, the CDR3 is TGTGCCAGCAGGCCAGTCCGGGACCCCAAACGGGAGGAGCAGTACTTC.

The chain combines TRBV7-3 with TRBJ1-1, with D perhaps TRBD1 (6 bases). Per the germline V gene, CDR1 is SGHTA and CDR2 is FQGTGA. V was clipped by 2 bases and J by 4 bases, with 11 bases between them. This CDR3 spans 14 amino acids. For the CDR3, the DNA is TGTGCCAGCAGCTTAGGTGGGGGCAGCACTGAAGCTTTCTTT. Protein: CASSLGGGSTEAFF.

The chain links TRBV2 to TRBJ1-2, with D uncertain. Germline assignment: CDR1 SNHLY and CDR2 FYNNEI. Trimming took off 6 bases at V and 6 bases at J, with 11 bases between the two ends. The CDR3 loop spans 12 amino acids. The CDR3 coding sequence is TGTGCCAGCAGACAGACCCCAGATGGCTACACCTTC. Translation gives CASRQTPDGYTF.

The count of this clone is one. The chain employs TRBV6-5 and TRBJ2-3, with 7 bases matching TRBD2. Germline V gene lookup returns CDR1 MNHEY and CDR2 SVGAGI. The CDR3 length is 16 residues. V lost 2 bases, J lost 2 bases, and 7 bases stayed unmatched. The CDR3 DNA reads TGTGCCAGCAGTTACCCCGGGAGGTCCCCCACAGATACGCAGTATTTT. This translates into CASSYPGRSPTDTQYF.

The rearrangement links TRBV7-7 to TRBJ1-6; D is perhaps TRBD1 (6 bases). The CDR3 runs 15 residues. The germline gives CDR1 SSHAT, CDR2 FNYEAQ (reference sequence). V lost 5 bases to trimming and J lost 7 bases, with 15 bases between them. CDR3 amino acids: CASSPDSTANSPLHF. The CDR3 DNA is TGTGCCAGCAGCCCGGACAGCACCGCGAATTCACCCCTCCACTTT.

The J gene is TRBJ1-1, the V gene TRBV27, with D perhaps TRBD1 (5 bases). The CDR3 spans 15 residues. The germline V gene has CDR1 MNHEY and CDR2 SMNVEV (reference sequence). Trimming stripped 3 bases from V and 0 bases from J, with 11 bases between. CDR3 amino acids: CASSLGIGVNTEAFF. CDR3 in DNA: TGTGCCAGCAGTTTGGGGATAGGGGTGAACACTGAAGCTTTCTTT.

CDR3 loop: CASYNTRTENIQYF. The CDR3 DNA reads as TGTGCCAGCTATAATACCCGGACAGAAAACATTCAGTACTTC. This rearrangement joins TRBV2 to TRBJ2-4; tentative D call: TRBD1 (6 bases). The germline V gene has CDR1 SNHLY and CDR2 FYNNEI. The V end was cut by 8 bases, the J end by 5 bases, with 16 bases between. The CDR3 extends over 14 amino acids.

The chain is built from TRBV11-2 and TRBJ1-3; 9 bases line up with TRBD1. Trimming at V came to 1 base and at J to 1 base, leaving 2 bases not matched to a gene. The germline gives CDR1 SGHAT, CDR2 FQNNGV. The CDR3 is made up of 16 amino acids. In DNA, the CDR3 is TGTGCCAGCAGCTTAGGAGGGACAGGGTCTGGAAACACCATATATTTT. Its protein is CASSLGGTGSGNTIYF.

The V gene is TRBV28, the J gene TRBJ1-1; 7 bases line up with TRBD1. The germline V gene encodes CDR1 MDHEN and CDR2 SYDVKM. The CDR3 is 13 amino acids. The V gene end was trimmed by 8 bases and the J gene end by 0 bases; junction bases not matched to a gene: 3. The CDR3, as DNA: TGTGCCAGCCTAGACAGGGTGAACACTGAAGCTTTCTTT. Translating gives CASLDRVNTEAFF.

The CDR3 loop reads CASRRFGQGNEQFF. CDR3 in DNA: TGTGCCAGCCGCCGTTTTGGACAGGGCAATGAGCAGTTCTTC. V and J are TRBV27 and TRBJ2-1; 8 bases agree with TRBD1. This CDR3 region has 14 residues. Trimming removed 8 bases from V and 6 bases from J; junction bases left unmatched: 9. Germline CDR1 and CDR2: MNHEY and SMNVEV (reference sequence).

The count of this clone is one. V and J are TRBV25-1 and TRBJ1-1; no definite D call. Trimming removed 3 bases at V and 10 bases at J, with 15 bases between. The CDR3 contains 13 residues. Germline CDR1 reads MGHDK; CDR2 reads SYGVNS. The DNA of the CDR3 is TGTGCCAGCAGTGAGGGTTATGGAGGGCGAGCTTTCTTT. Its protein product is CASSEGYGGRAFF.

This sequence joins TRBV7-2 and TRBJ2-7, with D perhaps TRBD2 (5 bases). This CDR3 comprises 14 residues. V dropped 4 bases and J dropped 3 bases, with 13 bases sitting between them. Germline V gene lookup returns CDR1 SGHTA and CDR2 FQGNSA. The CDR3 DNA is TGTGCCAGCAGCTCGGGATTAGGGTTCTACGAGCAGTACTTC. Translation: CASSSGLGFYEQYF.